The sequence of this T cell receptor beta chain was determined in a study of cytomegalovirus exposure and HLA in healthy donors. Across the study: Among around 170 million T cells, an earlier analysis found approximately 110 million unique TCR beta sequences.

Germline-derived CDR1 and CDR2 are WNHNN and SYGVQD (reference sequence). CDR3 length equals 13 residues. The germline V and J ends were trimmed by 7 bases and 3 bases, with 9 bases remaining between them. As to this clone: Its specificity is not known.

Findings and limits, study-wide: Beyond CMV serostatus, there was no information to go on about immune exposure.

PCR amplification relied on 60 Vbeta primers (plus 13 Jbeta primers). The data were produced by immunoSEQ multiplex PCR, yet TCRdb's version contains in-frame clones alone and is incomplete. The sample holds approximately 190,000 clones; roughly 77% are singletons and the top ten take more than 3%. This TCR came from a man aged 35-49 years in good health and CMV-seropositive. This chain connects TRBV10-1 to TRBJ1-4, with a weak D call TRBD1 (5 bases). The sequenced sample consisted of PBMCs. CDR3 sequence (DNA): TGCGCCAGCAAGACAGCCCCTAATGAAAAACTGTTTTTT. Protein sequence: CASKTAPNEKLFF.